The TCR beta chain under discussion was sequenced for a study of beta chain features in type 1 diabetes. Points from the study as a whole: Across patients, naive, central memory and Treg TCRB repertoires exhibited apparently greater similarity than was observed across healthy donors.

This clone was seen a few times. What it binds is not known. CDR3 size: 16 residues. J was trimmed by 0 bases and V by 4 bases; bases with no gene match: 6. CDR1 and CDR2 (germline): SGHRS, YFSETQ. Since all of the isolated RNA was reverse transcribed, expressed TCRB transcripts were what got sequenced. Sequenced by immunoSEQ multiplex PCR; TCRdb stores in-frame clones only, minus some. Found here are 70,000 to 90,000 clones, around a third of them singletons; the top ten hold 0.45% to 0.55%. V is TRBV5-1 and J is TRBJ2-2; 7 bases are shared with TRBD1. Sequencing was carried out using stem cell memory CD4+ T cells from blood. This TCR derives from a woman between 18 and 29 years old in good health. CDR3 nucleotide sequence: TGCGCCAGCAGCCCAGGGACAGAAGCGAACACCGGGGAGCTGTTTTTT. Encoded protein: CASSPGTEANTGELFF.